This TCR beta chain was profiled in a study of T cell responses to AZD1222 COVID-19 vaccine. Study-level results: Among the donors, most were white British and more were female, and clonal diversity was possibly underestimated. It was only a handful of AZD1222 recipients who were seropositive at baseline. Unmutated regions of variants are reportedly targeted by nearly half of spike-specific TCRs.

Comment on this clone: The antigen remains undetermined.

Pooling was applied to second doses at about 4 or about 12 weeks. The germline gives CDR1 SQVTM, CDR2 ANQGSEA. This CDR3 has 11 residues. V gave up 6 bases and J gave up 8 bases, with 13 bases separating them. Here immunoSEQ multiplex PCR was the method, and the copy in TCRdb shows in-frame clones only, minus some. The table shows about 150,000 clones, with about 91% occurring only once. This sequence joins TRBV29-1 and TRBJ1-1; D not resolved. The sequence was obtained from an adult who received the AZD1222 COVID-19 vaccine. The source was peripheral blood, collected 28 days after the second AZD1222 dose. CDR3 in amino acids: CSVNAPAEAFF. The CDR3 coding sequence is TGCAGCGTAAATGCTCCGGCCGAAGCTTTCTTT.